This T cell receptor beta chain stems from a study of tumor-infiltrating lymphocytes in primary liver carcinoma. Study context: Regardless of tissue type, samples showed similar yields of roughly 3.5 to 7.5 million productive TCRbeta reads.

Looked up from germline, CDR1 is LGHNT and CDR2 is FRNRAP. CDR3 length: 13 amino acids. Deletions cut 4 bases from V and 7 bases from J, with 11 bases between. Many counts were recorded for this clonotype. Extraction also yielded germline DNA, while blood RNA was obtained from unsorted whole blood. Treatment-naive at the time, the patients had chronic HBV infection. TCR beta cDNA was reverse-transcribed from roughly 520 ng of total RNA. The reaction used a constant-region primer and ProtoScript II reverse transcriptase. Employing slightly modified ARM-PCR, three nested multiplex PCR rounds were run, and these gave rise to the TCR beta libraries. The opening two PCR rounds, roughly 11 cycles each, paired TRBV1-TRBV30 forward primers with a C-beta reverse primer. TCRdb re-analysed the multiplex PCR reads in MiXCR, keeping a single row per CDR3 protein. This sample has a few hundred thousand distinct CDR3 sequences, with roughly 60% found just once.

This TCR derives from a woman aged 25 to 39 with primary liver carcinoma and hepatitis B virus infection. V gene TRBV12-5 combines with J gene TRBJ1-3; D call uncertain. The sample was peripheral blood. The CDR3 sequence: CASGSRAGNTIYF. DNA for the CDR3: TGTGCTAGTGGTTCCCGGGCCGGGAACACCATATATTTT.